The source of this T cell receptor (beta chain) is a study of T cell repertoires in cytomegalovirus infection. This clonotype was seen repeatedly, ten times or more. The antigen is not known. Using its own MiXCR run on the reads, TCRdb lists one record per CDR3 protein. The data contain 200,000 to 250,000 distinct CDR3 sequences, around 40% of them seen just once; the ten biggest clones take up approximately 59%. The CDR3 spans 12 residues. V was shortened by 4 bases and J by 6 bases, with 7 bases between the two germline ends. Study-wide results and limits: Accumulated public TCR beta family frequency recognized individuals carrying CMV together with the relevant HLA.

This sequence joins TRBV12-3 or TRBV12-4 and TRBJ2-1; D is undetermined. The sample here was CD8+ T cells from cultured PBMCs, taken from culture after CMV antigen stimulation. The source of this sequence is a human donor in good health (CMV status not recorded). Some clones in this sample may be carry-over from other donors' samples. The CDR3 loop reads CASSSFGNEQFF. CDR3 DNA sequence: TGTGCCAGCAGTTCGTTCGGCAATGAGCAGTTCTTC.